This TCR beta chain was observed in a study of early stage breast cancer tumors. Study-wide background: ER+/PR+/HER2- status applied to about 75% of the 16 invasive breast tumors. Study results and caveats: Functional markers like CD4, CD8 and FOXP3 were missed in bulk sequencing.

Worth noting for this clone: The antigen is not known.

Each sample had two DNA replicates, 0.5 ug blood or roughly 1.4 ug tissue. Assay used: immunoSEQ multiplex PCR; TCRdb lists only in-frame clones, some missing. The data contain tens of thousands of clones, about 90% of them singletons. The CDR3 length is 15 residues. Germline V gene data show CDR1 as SGHRS and CDR2 as YFSETQ. V lost 0 bases to trimming and J lost 8 bases; unmatched junction nucleotides: 6. Material for sequencing was blood. This clonotype originated in a person between 65 and 80 years old with breast cancer. The V call is TRBV5-1, the J call TRBJ2-1; 9 bases line up with TRBD2. As DNA, the CDR3 is TGCGCCAGCAGCTTGGTGTTAGCGGGGGTGGATGAGCAGTTCTTC. This codes for CASSLVLAGVDEQFF.